A selection of T cell receptor beta chains follows, all from one sample in a study of T cell responses to AZD1222 COVID-19 vaccine. TCRdb's table, derived via immunoSEQ multiplex PCR, lists solely in-frame clones and lacks some. Of some 180,000 clones in the sample, around 94% were seen once. This specimen was peripheral blood, taken on day 0 of AZD1222 vaccination. Source of these receptors: an adult in good health. The CDR3 runs from the conserved cysteine through the conserved F or W. A D gene is named only where the DNA matches it firmly. Size is omitted from some rows. Given values are once, few, many or a class for expanded clones.

V: TRBV6-5; D: .; J: TRBJ1-1; size: .; CDR3: CASLKTGFDPEAFF; DNA: TGTGCCAGCTTGAAAACGGGCTTCGACCCTGAAGCTTTCTTT
V: TRBV18; D: .; J: TRBJ1-4; size: once; CDR3: CASSPGNRENEKLFF; DNA: TGTGCCAGCTCACCGGGGAACAGGGAGAATGAAAAACTGTTTTTT
V: TRBV24-1; D: .; J: TRBJ1-5; size: .; CDR3: CATSGPPRDGNSNQPQHF; DNA: TGTGCCACCAGTGGTCCTCCCCGGGACGGAAATAGCAATCAGCCCCAGCATTTT
V: TRBV19; D: .; J: TRBJ1-1; size: .; CDR3: CASSIGRALNTEAFF; DNA: TGTGCCAGTAGTATAGGACGAGCATTGAACACTGAAGCTTTCTTT
V: TRBV2; D: .; J: TRBJ2-4; size: .; CDR3: CASSAGPLLAKNIQYF; DNA: TGTGCCAGCAGTGCGGGACCTCTACTAGCCAAAAACATTCAGTACTTC
V: TRBV3-1/TRBV3-2; D: TRBD1; J: TRBJ2-1; size: .; CDR3: CASSYYRGDEQFF; DNA: TGTGCCAGCAGCTATTACAGGGGCGATGAGCAGTTCTTC
V: TRBV5-6; D: .; J: TRBJ2-7; size: once; CDR3: CASSLQQGHTYEQYF; DNA: TGTGCCAGCAGCCTGCAACAGGGACACACCTACGAGCAGTACTTC
V: TRBV5-6; D: .; J: TRBJ1-3; size: .; CDR3: CASSLRLTGGNTIYF; DNA: TGTGCCAGCAGCTTGCGGCTGACGGGGGGAAACACCATATATTTT
V: TRBV2; D: .; J: TRBJ1-4; size: .; CDR3: CASSEDGLYGEKLFF; DNA: TGTGCCAGCAGTGAGGACGGCCTTTACGGTGAAAAACTGTTTTTT
V: TRBV7-2; D: .; J: TRBJ1-4; size: once; CDR3: CASSLALLDEKLFF; DNA: TGTGCCAGCAGCTTAGCCCTTCTCGATGAAAAACTGTTTTTT
V: TRBV7-2; D: .; J: TRBJ1-1; size: .; CDR3: CASSLGQAGTEAFF; DNA: TGTGCCAGCAGCTTAGGGCAGGCCGGGACTGAAGCTTTCTTT
V: TRBV7-9; D: .; J: TRBJ1-1; size: .; CDR3: CASSTGGAGGTEAFF; DNA: TGTGCCAGCAGCACAGGCGGTGCTGGGGGCACTGAAGCTTTCTTT
V: TRBV19; D: TRBD1; J: TRBJ1-3; size: .; CDR3: CASSKAGQVFSGNTIYF; DNA: TGTGCCAGTAGTAAAGCTGGACAGGTTTTCTCTGGAAACACCATATATTTT
V: TRBV7-9; D: TRBD1; J: TRBJ1-4; size: .; CDR3: CASSLVQGASEKLFF; DNA: TGTGCCAGCAGTCTGGTACAGGGGGCGTCCGAAAAACTGTTTTTT
V: TRBV7-9; D: .; J: TRBJ2-5; size: few; CDR3: CASSPHQETQYF; DNA: TGTGCCAGCAGCCCACACCAAGAGACCCAGTACTTC
V: TRBV9; D: TRBD2; J: TRBJ2-5; size: .; CDR3: CASSALAGGYQETQYF; DNA: TGTGCCAGCAGCGCACTAGCGGGGGGGTACCAAGAGACCCAGTACTTC
V: TRBV28; D: TRBD1; J: TRBJ1-1; size: .; CDR3: CASSRQGEAFF; DNA: TGTGCCAGCAGCCGACAGGGAGAAGCTTTCTTT
V: TRBV12-5; D: TRBD2; J: TRBJ2-3; size: once; CDR3: CASGFGTSGSTDTQYF; DNA: TGTGCTAGTGGTTTTGGGACTAGCGGGAGCACAGATACGCAGTATTTT
V: TRBV27; D: .; J: TRBJ1-6; size: .; CDR3: CASSFGAVGSYNSPLHF; DNA: TGTGCCAGCAGTTTTGGGGCCGTGGGCTCCTATAATTCACCCCTCCACTTT
V: TRBV3-1/TRBV3-2; D: TRBD2; J: TRBJ2-2; size: .; CDR3: CASTPSGSYGELFF; DNA: TGTGCCAGCACCCCCAGCGGGAGCTACGGGGAGCTGTTTTTT
V: TRBV28; D: .; J: TRBJ1-5; size: .; CDR3: CASSLIFRGNQPQHF; DNA: TGTGCCAGCAGTTTAATTTTTAGAGGGAATCAGCCCCAGCATTTT
V: TRBV5-4; D: TRBD1; J: TRBJ1-1; size: .; CDR3: CASSIGQGARVTEAFF; DNA: TGTGCCAGCAGCATAGGACAGGGGGCGAGGGTGACTGAAGCTTTCTTT
V: TRBV6-5; D: .; J: TRBJ1-1; size: .; CDR3: CASSSSGRMNTEAFF; DNA: TGTGCCAGCAGTTCCTCGGGACGGATGAACACTGAAGCTTTCTTT
V: TRBV4-1; D: .; J: TRBJ1-1; size: .; CDR3: CASSQRNEAFF; DNA: TGCGCCAGCAGCCAAAGGAATGAAGCTTTCTTT
V: TRBV19; D: TRBD1; J: TRBJ1-1; size: .; CDR3: CASSTRTGVNTEAFF; DNA: TGTGCCAGTAGTACCAGGACAGGAGTGAACACTGAAGCTTTCTTT
V: TRBV18; D: .; J: TRBJ1-3; size: .; CDR3: CASSPGVSGNTIYF; DNA: TGTGCCAGCTCACCAGGAGTTTCTGGAAACACCATATATTTT
V: TRBV20-1; D: .; J: TRBJ2-5; size: .; CDR3: CSASNAPGTQETQYF; DNA: TGCAGTGCTAGTAACGCCCCAGGAACCCAAGAGACCCAGTACTTC
V: TRBV19; D: .; J: TRBJ1-5; size: once; CDR3: CASSPGIARPQHF; DNA: TGTGCCAGTAGCCCTGGCATAGCCCGGCCCCAGCATTTT
V: TRBV5-1; D: .; J: TRBJ2-7; size: .; CDR3: CASSLERGWEQYF; DNA: TGCGCCAGCAGCTTGGAGAGGGGCTGGGAGCAGTACTTC
V: TRBV4-1; D: .; J: TRBJ1-1; size: .; CDR3: CASSQGYGTANTEAFF; DNA: TGCGCCAGCAGCCAAGGGTACGGCACAGCGAACACTGAAGCTTTCTTT
V: TRBV11-2; D: TRBD2; J: TRBJ2-1; size: .; CDR3: CASSPLAGGGNEQFF; DNA: TGTGCCAGCAGTCCTCTAGCGGGGGGGGGCAATGAGCAGTTCTTC
V: TRBV5-4; D: .; J: TRBJ1-2; size: once; CDR3: CASSALQGLGYTF; DNA: TGTGCCAGCAGCGCCCTCCAGGGGCTTGGCTACACCTTC
V: TRBV19; D: .; J: TRBJ2-2; size: .; CDR3: CASIGVTNTGELFF; DNA: TGTGCCAGTATAGGCGTCACAAACACCGGGGAGCTGTTTTTT
V: TRBV14; D: .; J: TRBJ1-1; size: few; CDR3: CASSQMGGKTEAFF; DNA: TGTGCCAGCAGCCAAATGGGCGGGAAGACTGAAGCTTTCTTT
V: TRBV18; D: TRBD1; J: TRBJ1-1; size: once; CDR3: CASSFGTGKGGTEAFF; DNA: TGTGCCAGCTCATTCGGGACAGGGAAGGGTGGCACTGAAGCTTTCTTT
V: TRBV7-9; D: .; J: TRBJ2-2; size: .; CDR3: CASSVDTGELFF; DNA: TGTGCCAGCAGCGTGGACACCGGGGAGCTGTTTTTT
V: TRBV6-1; D: .; J: TRBJ1-3; size: .; CDR3: CASSDFRGGTGNTIYF; DNA: .
V: TRBV3-1/TRBV3-2; D: .; J: TRBJ1-5; size: .; CDR3: CASSHTGKSNQPQHF; DNA: TGTGCCAGCAGCCATACAGGAAAGAGCAATCAGCCCCAGCATTTT
V: TRBV6-5; D: .; J: TRBJ1-2; size: .; CDR3: CASSYGRGQYGYTF; DNA: TGTGCCAGCAGTTATGGGCGAGGCCAATATGGCTACACCTTC
V: TRBV9; D: .; J: TRBJ2-1; size: .; CDR3: CASSVGQGEYNEQFF; DNA: TGTGCCAGCAGCGTAGGTCAGGGCGAATACAATGAGCAGTTCTTC
V: TRBV21-1; D: .; J: TRBJ1-1; size: .; CDR3: CDRDRNTEAFF; DNA: TGTGACCGGGACAGGAACACTGAAGCTTTCTTT
V: TRBV6-6; D: .; J: TRBJ1-2; size: .; CDR3: CASTQATGLFHYGYTF; DNA: TGTGCCAGCACCCAAGCGACGGGACTCTTCCACTATGGCTACACCTTC
V: TRBV15; D: TRBD1; J: TRBJ1-2; size: .; CDR3: CATREWDRVNYGYTF; DNA: TGTGCCACCAGGGAATGGGACAGAGTTAACTATGGCTACACCTTC
V: TRBV6-5; D: .; J: TRBJ2-5; size: .; CDR3: CASRVTRGTQYF; DNA: TGTGCCAGCAGGGTGACGAGGGGGACCCAGTACTTC
V: TRBV30; D: .; J: TRBJ1-5; size: few; CDR3: CAWSRRSAQHF; DNA: TGTGCCTGGAGTAGGAGGTCGGCCCAGCATTTT
V: TRBV6-2/TRBV6-3; D: .; J: TRBJ1-5; size: .; CDR3: CASSYRSSRQPQHF; DNA: TGTGCCAGCAGTTACAGGAGCTCACGGCAGCCCCAGCATTTT
V: TRBV5-6; D: .; J: TRBJ2-7; size: .; CDR3: CASSVQGYEQYF; DNA: TGTGCCAGCAGCGTACAGGGTTACGAGCAGTACTTC
V: TRBV5-4; D: .; J: TRBJ2-3; size: .; CDR3: CASSPHTRVLDTQYF; DNA: TGTGCCAGCAGCCCTCACACGAGGGTTCTCGATACGCAGTATTTT
V: TRBV2; D: .; J: TRBJ2-1; size: .; CDR3: CAAGAASSYNEQFF; DNA: TGTGCCGCTGGGGCCGCGAGCTCCTACAATGAGCAGTTCTTC
V: TRBV7-9; D: .; J: TRBJ2-2; size: once; CDR3: CASSLRENTGELFF; DNA: TGTGCCAGCAGCTTACGAGAAAACACCGGGGAGCTGTTTTTT